This T cell receptor (beta chain) originates from a study of blood T cell repertoires in COVID-19. The CDR3 has 14 residues. The germline gives CDR1 SGHTA, CDR2 FQGNSA. The V gene lost 2 bases and the J gene lost 0 bases, with 7 bases spanning the gap. Original methodology: From reference gene primer amplification, estimates of nucleated cell counts were derived. Produced via immunoSEQ multiplex PCR; TCRdb's table is partial and in-frame only. That table supplies the V and J calls and clone size; D and trimming were determined from the DNA. The sample has about 210,000 clones; 70% to 90% are singletons.

Sequenced: peripheral blood. This sequence was found in an elderly woman with acute or convalescent COVID-19. This chain joins TRBV7-2 and TRBJ2-5, with D possibly TRBD2 on 6 matching bases. Here the CDR3 reads CASSLLAYQETQYF. CDR3 in DNA: TGTGCCAGCAGCTTACTAGCGTACCAAGAGACCCAGTACTTC. The entire variable domain, with the rest obtained from reference TRBV7-2 and TRBJ2-5, is as follows: GAGVSQSPSNKVTEKGKDVELRCDPISGHTALYWYRQSLGQGLEFLIYFQGNSAPDKSGLPSDRFSAERTGGSVSTLTIQRTQQEDSAVYLCASSLLAYQETQYFGPGTRLLVL.